The present entry profiles one TCR beta chain with its context. The data belong to a study of early T cells in non-severe SARS-CoV-2 infection. Whole-study context: The input, bulk RNA from unsorted whole blood, was sequenced, and chains were unpaired.

The CDR3 loop spans 18 amino acids. Germline loops: CDR1 SGHDN, CDR2 FVKESK. V lost 6 bases, J lost 0 bases, and 6 bases stayed unmatched. Via MiXCR, TCRdb re-called the 5' RACE reads, giving one row per CDR3 protein. This table has about 45,000 distinct CDR3 sequences, 9% to 15% appearing once. The sequenced material came from whole blood. This rearrangement joins TRBV14 to TRBJ2-2; 14 positions match TRBD2. The sequence was obtained from an adult who was a healthcare worker with PCR-confirmed SARS-CoV-2 infection or an uninfected control (not recorded which). The CDR3 nucleotides are TGTGCCAGCAGGGCCGGGACTAGCGGGAGCCCGAACACCGGGGAGCTGTTTTTT. Translated, it gives CASRAGTSGSPNTGELFF. Combining the CDR3 with reference TRBV14 and TRBJ2-2 gives the whole variable domain EAGVTQFPSHSVIEKGQTVTLRCDPISGHDNLYWYRRVMGKEIKFLLHFVKESKQDESGMPNNRFLAERTGGTYSTLKVQPAELEDSGVYFCASRAGTSGSPNTGELFFGEGSRLTVL.